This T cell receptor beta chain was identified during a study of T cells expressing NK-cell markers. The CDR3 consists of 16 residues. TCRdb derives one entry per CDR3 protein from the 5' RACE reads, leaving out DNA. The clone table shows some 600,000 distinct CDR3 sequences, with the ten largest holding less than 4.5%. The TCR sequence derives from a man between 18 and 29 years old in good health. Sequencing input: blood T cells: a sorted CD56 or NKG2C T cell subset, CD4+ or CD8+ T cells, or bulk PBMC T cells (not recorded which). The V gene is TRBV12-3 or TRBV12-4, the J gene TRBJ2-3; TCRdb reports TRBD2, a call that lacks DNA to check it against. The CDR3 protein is CASRAGTSGSRDTQYF.